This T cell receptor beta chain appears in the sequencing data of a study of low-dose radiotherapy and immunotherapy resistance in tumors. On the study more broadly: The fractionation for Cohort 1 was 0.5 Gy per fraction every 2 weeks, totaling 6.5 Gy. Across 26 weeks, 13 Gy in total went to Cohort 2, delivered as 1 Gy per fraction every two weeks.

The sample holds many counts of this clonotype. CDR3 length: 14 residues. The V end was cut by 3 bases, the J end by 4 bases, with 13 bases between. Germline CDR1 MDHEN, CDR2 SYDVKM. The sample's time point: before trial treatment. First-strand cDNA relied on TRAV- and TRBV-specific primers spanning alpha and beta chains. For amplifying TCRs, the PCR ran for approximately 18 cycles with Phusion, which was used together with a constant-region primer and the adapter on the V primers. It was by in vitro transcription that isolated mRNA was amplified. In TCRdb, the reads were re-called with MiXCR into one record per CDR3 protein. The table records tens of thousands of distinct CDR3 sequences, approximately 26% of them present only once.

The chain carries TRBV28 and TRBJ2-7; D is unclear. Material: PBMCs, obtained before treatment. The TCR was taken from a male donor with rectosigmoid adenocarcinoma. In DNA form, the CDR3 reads TGTGCCAGCAGTTTTGGGCGTACGCCTTACGAGCAGTACTTC. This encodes CASSFGRTPYEQYF.